The clone carrying this TCR beta chain has more than one count but fewer than ten. This entry is derived from a study of T cell changes during pregnancy in multiple sclerosis. Clones were sequenced by immunoSEQ multiplex PCR, and TCRdb holds only the in-frame ones, with some missing. The sample consists of about 22,000 clones, around nine tenths of them appearing once. CDR1 SGHDN and CDR2 FVKESK come from the germline V gene. The ends were cut back, 4 bases at V and 6 bases at J, with 8 bases in the middle. The CDR3 is 12 amino acids. The TCR originated in a female donor in good health, enrolled as a control in a pregnancy study. The starting material was CD4+ T cells from peripheral blood mononuclear cells, obtained in the second trimester of pregnancy. This rearrangement joins TRBV14 to TRBJ2-3; D gene uncertain. This CDR3 is CASSLRSDTQYF. For the CDR3, the DNA is TGTGCCAGCAGCCTCCGGTCCGATACGCAGTATTTT.